This TCR beta chain was captured in a study of beta chain features in type 1 diabetes. Study results and limitations: There was a moderate but significant shortening of TCRB CDR3s in all four CD4+ subsets of Type 1 diabetes patients.

Germline V gene lookup returns CDR1 SGDLS and CDR2 YYNGEE. This CDR3 spans 13 amino acids. V dropped 0 bases and J dropped 3 bases, with 5 bases sitting between them. About this clone itself: The antigen is undetermined.

Every bit of the isolated RNA underwent reverse transcription, so sequencing read expressed TCRB transcripts. Libraries were prepared by immunoSEQ multiplex PCR; TCRdb keeps only in-frame clonotypes and omits some of them. The sample records under 350,000 clones, around 22% being singletons. This chain joins TRBV9 and TRBJ2-3; no firm D call. The TCR was taken from a woman between 25 and 40 years old with type 1 diabetes. The specimen sequenced was naive CD4+ T cells from blood. As DNA, the CDR3 is TGTGCCAGCAGCGTAGGGCCGACAGATACGCAGTATTTT. Amino acids: CASSVGPTDTQYF.